The sample holds many counts of the clone carrying this T cell receptor beta chain. The data derive from a study of T-cell memory formation after mild COVID-19. Per the germline V gene, CDR1 is KGHSH and CDR2 is LQKENI. The CDR3 spans 12 residues. Trimming left V 3 bases short and J 10 bases short, with 10 bases between. TCRdb ran MiXCR on the 5' RACE reads and lists one entry per CDR3 protein. This repertoire shows about 340,000 distinct CDR3 sequences, around a fifth found once; its top ten account for around 13%. The chain joins TRBV18 to TRBJ2-1; D gene unclear. Sequenced sample: PBMCs or a T cell subset sorted from them (not recorded which). The sequence was collected from an adult woman who had mild COVID-19 (a few samples of this study predate the infection). Cell type and time point are not known. The CDR3 sequence is CASSPQDKEQFF. The CDR3 DNA is TGTGCCAGCTCACCCCAGGATAAGGAGCAGTTCTTC.